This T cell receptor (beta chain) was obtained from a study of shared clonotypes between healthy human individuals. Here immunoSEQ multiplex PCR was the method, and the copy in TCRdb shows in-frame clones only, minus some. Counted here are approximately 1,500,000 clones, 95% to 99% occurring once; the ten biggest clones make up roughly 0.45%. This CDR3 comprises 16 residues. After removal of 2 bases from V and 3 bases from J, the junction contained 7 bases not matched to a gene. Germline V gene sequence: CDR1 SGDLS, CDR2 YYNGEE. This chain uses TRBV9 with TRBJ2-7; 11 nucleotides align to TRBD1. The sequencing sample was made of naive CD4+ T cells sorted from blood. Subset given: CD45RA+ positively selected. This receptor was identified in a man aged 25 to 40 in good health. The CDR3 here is CASSVSGQGAYYEQYF. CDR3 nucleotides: TGTGCCAGCAGCGTCTCCGGACAGGGGGCCTACTACGAGCAGTACTTC.